The clone carrying this T cell receptor (beta chain) came up a few times. Germline V gives CDR1 DFQATT, CDR2 SNEGSKA (reference sequence). The V and J ends lost 4 bases and 3 bases, in that order; junction bases with no gene match: 10. The CDR3 runs 16 residues. These data are taken from a study of T-cell memory formation after mild COVID-19. Across the study: TCR clusters showed largely donor specificity.

TCRdb passed the 5' RACE reads through MiXCR, listing each CDR3 protein once. This sample carries under 450,000 distinct CDR3 sequences, less than 25% of them seen once, and the ten largest clones take about 12%. The clonotype originates from an adult woman who had mild COVID-19 (a few samples of this study predate the infection). Cell type and time point are not known. Source material: PBMCs or a T cell subset sorted from them (not recorded which). The V and J genes are TRBV20-1 and TRBJ2-3, with 10 bases lining up with TRBD2. The CDR3 bases are TGCAGTGCTAACCTAGCGGGAGTTCGCGGTACAGATACGCAGTATTTT. This sequence encodes CSANLAGVRGTDTQYF.